The sequence of this T cell receptor (beta chain) was determined in a study of T cell changes during pregnancy in multiple sclerosis. The data were produced by immunoSEQ multiplex PCR, yet TCRdb's version contains in-frame clones alone and is incomplete. Among 55,000 to 80,000 clones listed, 75% to 90% were seen once. The sample here was peripheral blood, taken after pregnancy. The clonotype was recovered from a female donor in good health, enrolled as a control in a pregnancy study.

CDR3 nucleotides: TGTGCCAGCAGCGAAAAGGGACACTCTGGAAACACCATATATTTT. As protein: CASSEKGHSGNTIYF. The V gene is TRBV7-9, the J gene TRBJ1-3, with D possibly TRBD1 on 6 matching bases. The germline gives CDR1 SEHNR, CDR2 FQNEAQ (reference sequence). V was trimmed by 5 bases and J by 0 bases, leaving 11 bases between them. The CDR3 sequence is 15 residues long.